This T cell receptor (beta chain) was obtained from a study of T cells in Graves' hyperthyroidism and ophthalmopathy. This clonotype was counted at least ten times. From RNA transcripts, TCR beta CDR3 regions were amplified. The HTBI primer set was used in a first-round RT-PCR of the TCR CDR3. TCRdb re-called the multiplex PCR reads through MiXCR, storing one row per CDR3 protein. In the table there are around 250,000 distinct CDR3 sequences, approximately 16% of which are singletons. The CDR3 has 14 residues. Trimming cost V 0 bases and J 4 bases, with 7 bases left between them. Germline V lookup: CDR1 MNHEY, CDR2 SVGEGT.

The material sequenced was blood. This chain links TRBV6-2 or TRBV6-3 with TRBJ2-1; D is possibly TRBD1 (5 bases). The receptor was derived from a young woman with Graves' ophthalmopathy. In DNA, the CDR3 is TGTGCCAGCAGTTACTCGACAGATTACAATGAGCAGTTCTTC. Protein sequence: CASSYSTDYNEQFF.